What follows are 7 T cell receptor beta chains derived from one specimen sequenced in a study of identical twins. One entry per CDR3 protein results from TCRdb running MiXCR on the 5' RACE reads. Counted here are 600,000 to 850,000 distinct CDR3 sequences, around a sixth occurring once; the ten biggest clones make up about an eighth. These data also formed part of another study, on T cells expressing NK-cell markers.

Sequenced: PBMCs. The receptors originated from a woman between 18 and 30 years old in good health.

This clonotype was seen only once. The V and J genes are TRBV3-1 and TRBJ2-1; D may be TRBD2 (6 bases). Trimming cost V 4 bases and J 10 bases, with 14 bases left between them. CDR3 length: 13 amino acids. From germline, CDR1 is LGHDT and CDR2 YNNKEL (reference sequence). CDR3: CASSPYPRGEQFF. CDR3 in DNA: TGTGCCAGCAGCCCTTACCCCCGGGGGGAGCAGTTCTTC.

The chain is built from TRBV5-1 and TRBJ2-3; TRBD1 matches at 7 bases. CDR3 length equals 15 residues. The V segment lost 6 bases and the J segment 0 bases; nucleotides outside the gene matches: 7. Germline CDR1 is SGHRS and CDR2 is YFSETQ. The CDR3: CASTSRGQSTDTQYF. DNA of the CDR3: TGCGCCAGCACCTCTCGGGGACAGAGCACAGATACGCAGTATTTT.

This clonotype turned up a few times. This sequence joins TRBV20-1 and TRBJ1-2, with no clear D. Germline V CDR1 and CDR2: DFQATT, SNEGSKA (reference sequence). CDR3 length: 12 amino acids. Between the trimmed V and J ends, which lost 3 bases and 4 bases, there was a span of 9 bases. CDR3: CSARPRTYGYTF. The CDR3 DNA sequence: TGCAGTGCTAGGCCCCGGACCTATGGCTACACCTTC.

This clonotype occurred a few times. In DNA form, the CDR3 reads TGTGCCAGCGGGACAGGGCGGTATGGCTACACCTTC. Protein sequence: CASGTGRYGYTF. The chain is built from TRBV12-3 or TRBV12-4 and TRBJ1-2; 9 bases agree with TRBD1. This CDR3 contains 12 residues. The ends lost 8 bases at V and 5 bases at J; junction bases unmatched: 3.

This clonotype came up many times. The chain has TRBV5-7 and TRBJ2-1, with 8 positions matching TRBD1. TRBV5-7 is treated as an ORF (open reading frame) with a function not yet certain. The CDR3 is 18 amino acids. V shed 1 base and J 7 bases; nucleotides not matched to a gene: 16. CDR3 amino acids: CASSLSIWTGILLNEQFF. In nucleotides, the CDR3 is TGTGCCAGCAGCTTGTCGATTTGGACAGGGATCCTTCTGAATGAGCAGTTCTTC.

This sequence joins TRBV20-1 and TRBJ2-1; 11 bases match TRBD2. Germline V lookup: CDR1 DFQATT, CDR2 SNEGSKA (reference sequence). This CDR3 has 15 amino acids. With V trimmed by 0 bases and J by 7 bases, 5 bases remained unmatched. The CDR3 nucleotides are TGCAGTGCTAGAGATCCCACTAGCGGGAGTAATGAGCAGTTCTTC. Protein: CSARDPTSGSNEQFF.

This clonotype was counted a few times. This chain uses TRBV7-9 with TRBJ2-1, with unresolved D. V shed 2 bases and J shed 8 bases, with 10 bases lying between them. CDR3 length: 13 amino acids. Germline-derived CDR1 and CDR2 are SEHNR and FQNEAQ (reference sequence). The CDR3: CASSLTTPDEQFF. The CDR3 nucleotides read TGTGCCAGCAGCTTAACTACTCCAGATGAGCAGTTCTTC.